These 9 T cell receptor beta chains came from one sample sequenced in a study of OX40 agonist ivuxolimab in advanced cancers. Produced via immunoSEQ multiplex PCR; TCRdb's table is partial and in-frame only. Altogether roughly 76,000 clones are present, approximately 90% being singletons, with the ten largest covering 5% to 6.5%. The sample in question was CD4+ or CD8+ T cells sorted from blood, obtained in a trial of the OX40 agonist ivuxolimab. These receptors all stem from an adult with an advanced solid tumor such as melanoma, head and neck, liver or kidney cancer.

This CDR3 reads CASSFGGTGELFF. The CDR3 coding sequence is TGTGCCAGCAGCTTTGGGGGGACCGGGGAGCTGTTTTTT. This chain uses TRBV9 with TRBJ2-2; a possible D gene is TRBD2 (6 bases). In germline, CDR1 is SGDLS, CDR2 YYNGEE. Trimming shortened V by 4 bases and J by 5 bases, and 9 bases separated the two germline ends. This CDR3 region has 13 residues.

The CDR3 coding sequence is TGCGCCAGCAGCCTCTGGGCTAGCGGGGCCCTCAACAATGAGCAGTTCTTC. The encoded protein is CASSLWASGALNNEQFF. The chain links TRBV4-3 to TRBJ2-1, with TRBD2 matching over 9 bases. Germline V CDR1 and CDR2: LGHNA, YSLEER. Trimming took 4 bases from V and 5 from J; bases not matched to a gene: 12. The CDR3 covers 17 residues.

The chain joins TRBV6-5 to TRBJ1-5; unclear D gene. CDR1 and CDR2 from the germline V gene are MNHEY and SVGAGI. V dropped 6 bases and J dropped 1 base, with 10 bases sitting between them. CDR3 length equals 14 residues. The CDR3 sequence: CASSPQGSNQPQHF. The CDR3 region has the DNA TGTGCCAGCAGCCCACAAGGGAGCAATCAGCCCCAGCATTTT.

The chain employs TRBV19 and TRBJ1-5; D remains ambiguous. The germline V and J ends were trimmed by 5 bases and 3 bases, with 8 bases remaining between them. In germline, CDR1 is LNHDA, CDR2 SQIVND (reference sequence). CDR3 length equals 13 residues. The CDR3 bases are TGTGCCAGTAGTGCACAGAACAATCAGCCCCAGCATTTT. It codes for CASSAQNNQPQHF.

CDR3 sequence reads: CASSFSWSNTEAFF. The CDR3 region has the DNA TGCGCCAGCAGCTTCTCCTGGTCGAACACTGAAGCTTTCTTT. The chain joins TRBV5-1 to TRBJ1-1; D is unclear. CDR1 and CDR2 (germline): SGHRS, YFSETQ. The V end was cut by 2 bases, the J end by 1 base, with 9 bases between. There are 14 residues in the CDR3.

V usage is TRBV28 and J usage is TRBJ2-3; D is uncertain. Per the germline V gene, CDR1 is MDHEN and CDR2 is SYDVKM. This CDR3 contains 14 residues. Trimming pared 3 bases from V and 1 base from J, leaving 8 bases between. The CDR3 sequence: CASSFISGTDTQYF. CDR3 nucleotide sequence: TGTGCCAGCAGTTTTATCTCTGGCACAGATACGCAGTATTTT. The full variable domain, its missing parts supplied by reference TRBV28 and TRBJ2-3, is DVKVTQSSRYLVKRTGEKVFLECVQDMDHENMFWYRQDPGLGLRLIYFSYDVKMKEKGDIPEGYSVSREKKERFSLILESASTNQTSMYLCASSFISGTDTQYFGPGTRLTVL.

This chain uses TRBV7-2 with TRBJ2-1, with TRBD2 as a possible D gene (5 bases). The CDR3 covers 14 residues. Germline V gene data show CDR1 as SGHTA and CDR2 as FQGNSA. Trimming removed 4 bases at V and 7 bases at J, with 14 bases between. CDR3 protein: CASSSTTVGNEQFF. DNA of the CDR3: TGTGCCAGCAGCTCGACTACAGTCGGAAATGAGCAGTTCTTC.

The chain has TRBV11-2 and TRBJ2-7; 13 bases map to TRBD2. V shed 5 bases, J shed 4 bases, and the junction held 8 bases outside the gene matches. Germline V CDR1 and CDR2: SGHAT, FQNNGV. The CDR3 has 16 amino acids. DNA for the CDR3: TGTGCCAGCAGCACGCGGACTAGCGGGAGACAGTACGAGCAGTACTTC. Translated, it gives CASSTRTSGRQYEQYF.

This clone was detected once. The rearrangement uses TRBV6-5 and TRBJ1-1; D perhaps matches TRBD1 (5 bases). V dropped 5 bases and J dropped 1 base, with 11 bases sitting between them. Germline V gives CDR1 MNHEY, CDR2 SVGAGI. The CDR3 has 14 amino acids. This CDR3 reads CASSTLTGNTEAFF. The CDR3 region has the DNA TGTGCCAGCAGTACCCTTACAGGGAACACTGAAGCTTTCTTT.